Listed below are T cell receptor beta chains from one sample, sequenced in a study of blood T cell repertoires in COVID-19. Assay used: immunoSEQ multiplex PCR; TCRdb lists only in-frame clones, some missing. The table lists 140,000 to 150,000 clones, more than 75% of them singletons, with around 6.3% in the top ten. The sample taken for sequencing was peripheral blood. The receptors come from a man older than 75 with acute or convalescent COVID-19. Both conserved end residues are part of each CDR3. D genes are given only for firm matches. The size of a clone is reported for some rows only, either as once, few or many, or as a class for expanded clones.

clone size: -; D gene: TRBD1; V gene: TRBV2; J gene: TRBJ2-6; CDR3 protein: CASSDKTGLGANVLTF; CDR3 DNA: TGTGCCAGCAGTGACAAGACAGGGTTGGGGGCCAACGTCCTGACTTTC
clone size: -; D gene: TRBD1; V gene: TRBV5-1; J gene: TRBJ1-3; CDR3 protein: CASRSGTAVDTIYF; CDR3 DNA: TGCGCCAGCAGGTCGGGGACAGCGGTGGACACCATATATTTT
clone size: -; D gene: -; V gene: TRBV11-2; J gene: TRBJ2-7; CDR3 protein: CASSLVRGSYEQYF; CDR3 DNA: TGTGCCAGCAGCTTAGTGCGGGGCTCCTACGAGCAGTACTTC
clone size: -; D gene: -; V gene: TRBV3-1/TRBV3-2; J gene: TRBJ2-2; CDR3 protein: CASSPPWFGGGLNTGELFF; CDR3 DNA: TGTGCCAGCAGCCCCCCCTGGTTCGGAGGGGGCCTGAACACCGGGGAGCTGTTTTTT
clone size: many; D gene: -; V gene: TRBV19; J gene: TRBJ1-5; CDR3 protein: CASSIMGQPQHF; CDR3 DNA: TGTGCCAGTAGTATAATGGGCCAGCCCCAGCATTTT
clone size: once; D gene: TRBD1; V gene: TRBV5-4; J gene: TRBJ2-3; CDR3 protein: CASSSEGRGLRGAQYF; CDR3 DNA: TGTGCCAGCAGCAGCGAGGGCAGGGGGCTCCGTGGGGCGCAGTATTTT
clone size: -; D gene: -; V gene: TRBV5-6; J gene: TRBJ1-6; CDR3 protein: CASSLGGVSSYNSPLHF; CDR3 DNA: TGTGCCAGCAGCTTGGGGGGGGTTAGCTCCTATAATTCACCCCTCCACTTT
clone size: -; D gene: -; V gene: TRBV10-3; J gene: TRBJ2-1; CDR3 protein: CAMRQSEDNEQFF; CDR3 DNA: TGTGCCATGCGACAGAGTGAGGACAATGAGCAGTTCTTC
clone size: -; D gene: TRBD2; V gene: TRBV15; J gene: TRBJ2-5; CDR3 protein: CATSRGSGRSETQYF; CDR3 DNA: TGTGCCACCAGCAGGGGAAGCGGGAGATCGGAGACCCAGTACTTC
clone size: -; D gene: TRBD1; V gene: TRBV18; J gene: TRBJ2-5; CDR3 protein: CASSPGQGVQETQYF; CDR3 DNA: TGTGCCAGCTCACCGGGACAGGGGGTACAAGAGACCCAGTACTTC
clone size: -; D gene: TRBD2; V gene: TRBV2; J gene: TRBJ2-7; CDR3 protein: CASTKLAGREQYF; CDR3 DNA: TGTGCCAGCACGAAGCTAGCGGGAAGGGAGCAGTACTTC
clone size: -; D gene: -; V gene: TRBV6-1; J gene: TRBJ1-1; CDR3 protein: CASSDRGGILNTEAFF; CDR3 DNA: TGTGCCAGCAGTGATCGGGGGGGGATTTTAAACACTGAAGCTTTCTTT
clone size: -; D gene: -; V gene: TRBV7-6; J gene: TRBJ1-2; CDR3 protein: CASSRSSDSGYTF; CDR3 DNA: TGTGCCAGCAGCCGATCGTCCGATAGTGGCTACACCTTC
clone size: -; D gene: -; V gene: TRBV27; J gene: TRBJ1-5; CDR3 protein: CASSSQGWQPQHF; CDR3 DNA: TGTGCCAGCAGTTCACAGGGCTGGCAGCCCCAGCATTTT
clone size: -; D gene: TRBD1; V gene: TRBV6-1; J gene: TRBJ2-7; CDR3 protein: CASSGNPGTGLSYEQYF; CDR3 DNA: TGTGCCAGCAGTGGAAACCCTGGGACAGGGCTCTCCTACGAGCAGTACTTC
clone size: -; D gene: -; V gene: TRBV21-1; J gene: TRBJ2-2; CDR3 protein: CASSNPQGENTGELFF; CDR3 DNA: TGTGCCAGCAGCAACCCACAGGGAGAGAACACCGGGGAGCTGTTTTTT
clone size: -; D gene: TRBD1; V gene: TRBV5-1; J gene: TRBJ1-6; CDR3 protein: CASSWGQGGNSPLHF; CDR3 DNA: TGCGCCAGCAGCTGGGGACAGGGGGGAAATTCACCCCTCCACTTT
clone size: -; D gene: -; V gene: TRBV7-6; J gene: TRBJ1-4; CDR3 protein: CASSLEFWAGESNEKLFF; CDR3 DNA: TGTGCCAGCAGCTTAGAATTTTGGGCAGGGGAGTCTAATGAAAAACTGTTTTTT
clone size: -; D gene: TRBD2; V gene: TRBV6-6; J gene: TRBJ2-5; CDR3 protein: CASRGTSPETQYF; CDR3 DNA: TGTGCCAGCCGGGGGACTAGTCCAGAGACCCAGTACTTC
clone size: -; D gene: TRBD2; V gene: TRBV9; J gene: TRBJ2-1; CDR3 protein: CASLTSGRRDYNEQFF; CDR3 DNA: TGTGCCAGCCTGACTAGCGGGAGGCGGGATTACAATGAGCAGTTCTTC
clone size: -; D gene: TRBD2; V gene: TRBV6-6; J gene: TRBJ2-7; CDR3 protein: CASSLGTSGGEQYF; CDR3 DNA: TGTGCCAGCAGTCTCGGGACTAGCGGCGGGGAGCAGTACTTC
clone size: few; D gene: -; V gene: TRBV5-1; J gene: TRBJ1-4; CDR3 protein: CASSVNGGPPEKLFF; CDR3 DNA: TGCGCCAGCAGCGTAAACGGAGGCCCGCCCGAAAAACTGTTTTTT
clone size: -; D gene: -; V gene: TRBV29-1; J gene: TRBJ1-1; CDR3 protein: CSVGRSIAEAFF; CDR3 DNA: TGCAGCGTTGGGCGGTCAATCGCTGAAGCTTTCTTT
clone size: -; D gene: -; V gene: TRBV30; J gene: TRBJ1-4; CDR3 protein: CAWSTGIVEKLFF; CDR3 DNA: TGTGCCTGGAGTACAGGGATTGTTGAAAAACTGTTTTTT
clone size: -; D gene: -; V gene: TRBV10-3; J gene: TRBJ1-4; CDR3 protein: CAISARGEKLFF; CDR3 DNA: TGTGCCATCAGTGCTCGGGGGGAAAAACTGTTTTTT
clone size: -; D gene: -; V gene: TRBV28; J gene: TRBJ2-6; CDR3 protein: CASRRQSGANVLTF; CDR3 DNA: TGTGCCAGCAGGCGACAGTCTGGGGCCAACGTCCTGACTTTC
clone size: once; D gene: TRBD1; V gene: TRBV6-4; J gene: TRBJ2-7; CDR3 protein: CASSASGGSEQYF; CDR3 DNA: TGTGCCAGCAGTGCGTCAGGGGGCAGCGAGCAGTACTTC
clone size: -; D gene: -; V gene: TRBV14; J gene: TRBJ2-1; CDR3 protein: CASSQVYSGNNEQFF; CDR3 DNA: TGTGCCAGCAGCCAGGTGTACAGCGGAAACAATGAGCAGTTCTTC
clone size: -; D gene: -; V gene: TRBV28; J gene: TRBJ1-5; CDR3 protein: CATYRDGKQPQHF; CDR3 DNA: TGTGCCACGTACAGGGACGGCAAGCAGCCCCAGCATTTT
clone size: once; D gene: -; V gene: TRBV13; J gene: TRBJ2-7; CDR3 protein: CASSLLGSGEGQYF; CDR3 DNA: TGTGCCAGCAGCTTATTGGGGTCTGGAGAGGGGCAGTACTTC
clone size: -; D gene: -; V gene: TRBV11-2; J gene: TRBJ2-7; CDR3 protein: CASSLLSYEQYF; CDR3 DNA: TGTGCCAGCAGCTTATTGAGCTACGAGCAGTACTTC
clone size: -; D gene: TRBD2; V gene: TRBV5-1; J gene: TRBJ2-7; CDR3 protein: CASSLTSGRAYEQYF; CDR3 DNA: TGCGCCAGCAGCCTAACTAGCGGGAGAGCCTACGAGCAGTACTTC
clone size: once; D gene: -; V gene: TRBV7-9; J gene: TRBJ2-6; CDR3 protein: CASSLVLRGANVLTF; CDR3 DNA: TGTGCCAGCAGCTTAGTTTTGCGAGGGGCCAACGTCCTGACTTTC
clone size: -; D gene: -; V gene: TRBV9; J gene: TRBJ1-2; CDR3 protein: CASSEDSYGYTF; CDR3 DNA: TGTGCCAGCAGCGAGGACAGCTATGGCTACACCTTC
clone size: -; D gene: -; V gene: TRBV6-4; J gene: TRBJ1-2; CDR3 protein: CASSDSMGLSGYTF; CDR3 DNA: TGTGCCAGCAGTGACTCGATGGGCCTCTCGGGCTACACCTTC
clone size: -; D gene: -; V gene: TRBV19; J gene: TRBJ2-2; CDR3 protein: CASRIVGAGELFF; CDR3 DNA: TGTGCCAGTAGAATAGTTGGGGCTGGGGAGCTGTTTTTT
clone size: -; D gene: -; V gene: TRBV4-2; J gene: TRBJ1-2; CDR3 protein: CASSQEELVRQREDDYGYTF; CDR3 DNA: TGTGCCAGCAGCCAAGAGGAGCTGGTGAGACAGAGAGAAGACGACTATGGCTACACCTTC
clone size: -; D gene: TRBD2; V gene: TRBV3-1/TRBV3-2; J gene: TRBJ2-1; CDR3 protein: CASSRSGTSFSYNEQFF; CDR3 DNA: TGTGCCAGCAGTAGGTCGGGGACTAGCTTCTCCTACAATGAGCAGTTCTTC
clone size: once; D gene: -; V gene: TRBV24-1; J gene: TRBJ2-3; CDR3 protein: CATRGSSTDTQYF; CDR3 DNA: TGTGCCACCAGGGGGAGTAGCACAGATACGCAGTATTTT
clone size: -; D gene: TRBD2; V gene: TRBV7-2; J gene: TRBJ2-5; CDR3 protein: CASSRTSGTPRETQYF; CDR3 DNA: TGTGCCAGCAGCAGGACTAGCGGGACTCCAAGGGAGACCCAGTACTTC
clone size: -; D gene: TRBD1; V gene: TRBV28; J gene: TRBJ1-5; CDR3 protein: CASSPQTGGGQPQHF; CDR3 DNA: TGTGCCAGCAGTCCACAGACAGGGGGCGGTCAGCCCCAGCATTTT
clone size: -; D gene: TRBD1; V gene: TRBV6-2/TRBV6-3; J gene: TRBJ2-7; CDR3 protein: CASSYVQGFAEQYF; CDR3 DNA: TGTGCCAGCAGTTATGTACAGGGGTTCGCCGAGCAGTACTTC
clone size: -; D gene: -; V gene: TRBV25-1; J gene: TRBJ1-5; CDR3 protein: CASSPLGAGNQPQHF; CDR3 DNA: TGTGCCAGCAGTCCCTTGGGGGCAGGGAATCAGCCCCAGCATTTT
clone size: few; D gene: TRBD2; V gene: TRBV2; J gene: TRBJ2-1; CDR3 protein: CASSEAGAPANEQFF; CDR3 DNA: TGTGCCAGCAGTGAGGCGGGAGCCCCTGCGAATGAGCAGTTCTTC
clone size: -; D gene: -; V gene: TRBV28; J gene: TRBJ2-1; CDR3 protein: CASRSPLDNEQFF; CDR3 DNA: TGTGCCAGCAGAAGCCCCTTGGACAATGAGCAGTTCTTC
clone size: -; D gene: -; V gene: TRBV20-1; J gene: TRBJ1-5; CDR3 protein: CSASQGTNQPQHF; CDR3 DNA: TGCAGTGCTAGTCAGGGTACCAATCAGCCCCAGCATTTT
clone size: few; D gene: TRBD2; V gene: TRBV23-1; J gene: TRBJ2-7; CDR3 protein: CASSQFLAGEYEQYF; CDR3 DNA: TGCGCCAGCAGTCAATTTCTAGCGGGGGAATACGAGCAGTACTTC
clone size: -; D gene: TRBD2; V gene: TRBV5-5; J gene: TRBJ2-7; CDR3 protein: CASSSHGTSGYEQYF; CDR3 DNA: TGTGCCAGCAGCTCCCACGGGACTAGCGGCTACGAGCAGTACTTC
clone size: -; D gene: TRBD1; V gene: TRBV3-1/TRBV3-2; J gene: TRBJ1-6; CDR3 protein: CASSSTGELHF; CDR3 DNA: TGTGCCAGCAGCAGTACAGGGGAGCTCCACTTT
clone size: once; D gene: TRBD1; V gene: TRBV3-1/TRBV3-2; J gene: TRBJ2-2; CDR3 protein: CASSQHSLTGGDTNTGELFF; CDR3 DNA: TGTGCCAGCAGCCAACATTCCTTGACAGGGGGAGATACGAACACCGGGGAGCTGTTTTTT
clone size: once; D gene: TRBD1; V gene: TRBV3-1/TRBV3-2; J gene: TRBJ1-1; CDR3 protein: CASSAGTGGPNTEAFF; CDR3 DNA: TGTGCCAGCAGTGCCGGGACAGGGGGCCCGAACACTGAAGCTTTCTTT
clone size: -; D gene: -; V gene: TRBV5-1; J gene: TRBJ1-5; CDR3 protein: CASSLLGGGNQPQHF; CDR3 DNA: TGCGCCAGCAGCTTATTGGGTGGAGGCAATCAGCCCCAGCATTTT
clone size: once; D gene: TRBD1; V gene: TRBV27; J gene: TRBJ1-5; CDR3 protein: CASKTRQGASNQPQHF; CDR3 DNA: TGTGCCAGCAAGACCCGACAGGGGGCTAGCAATCAGCCCCAGCATTTT